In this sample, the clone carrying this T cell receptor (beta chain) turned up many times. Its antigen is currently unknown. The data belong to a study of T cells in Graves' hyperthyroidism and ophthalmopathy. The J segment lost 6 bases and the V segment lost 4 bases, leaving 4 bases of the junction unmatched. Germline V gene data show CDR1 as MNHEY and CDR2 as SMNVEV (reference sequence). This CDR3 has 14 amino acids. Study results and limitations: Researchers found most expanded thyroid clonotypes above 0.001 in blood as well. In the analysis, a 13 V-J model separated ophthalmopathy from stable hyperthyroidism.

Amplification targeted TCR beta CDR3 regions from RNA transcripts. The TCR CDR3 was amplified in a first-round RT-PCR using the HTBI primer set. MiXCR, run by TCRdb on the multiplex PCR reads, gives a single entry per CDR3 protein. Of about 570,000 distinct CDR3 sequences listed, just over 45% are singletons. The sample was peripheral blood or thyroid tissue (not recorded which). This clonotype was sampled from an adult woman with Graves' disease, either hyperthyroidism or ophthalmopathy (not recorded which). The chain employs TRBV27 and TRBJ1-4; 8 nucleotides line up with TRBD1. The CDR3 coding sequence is TGTGCCAGCAGTTCAGGGGGCGTATATGAAAAACTGTTTTTT. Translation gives CASSSGGVYEKLFF.